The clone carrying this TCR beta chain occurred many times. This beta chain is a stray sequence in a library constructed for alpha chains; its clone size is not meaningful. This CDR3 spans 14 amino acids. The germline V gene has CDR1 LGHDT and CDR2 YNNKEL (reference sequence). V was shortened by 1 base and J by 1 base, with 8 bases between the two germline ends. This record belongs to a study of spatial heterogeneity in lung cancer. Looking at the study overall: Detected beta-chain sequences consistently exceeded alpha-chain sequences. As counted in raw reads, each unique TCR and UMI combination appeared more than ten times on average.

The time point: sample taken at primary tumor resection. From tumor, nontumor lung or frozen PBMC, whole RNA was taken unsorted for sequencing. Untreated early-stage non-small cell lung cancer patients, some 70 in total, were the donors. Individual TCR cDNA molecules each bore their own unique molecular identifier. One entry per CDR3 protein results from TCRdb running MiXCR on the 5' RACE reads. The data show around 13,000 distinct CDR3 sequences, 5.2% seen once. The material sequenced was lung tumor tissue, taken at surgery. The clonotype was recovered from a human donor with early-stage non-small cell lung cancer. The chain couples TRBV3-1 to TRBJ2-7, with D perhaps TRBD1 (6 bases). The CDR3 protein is CASSQGQVSYEQYF. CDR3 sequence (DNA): TGTGCCAGCAGCCAAGGACAGGTTTCCTACGAGCAGTACTTC.